This section outlines one T cell receptor (beta chain) sequence together with its context. Its antigen is not known. The sample comes from a study of cytomegalovirus exposure and HLA in healthy donors. Study-wide context: From donors who were HLA-typed, an early data release held 80 million to 85 million unique TCRs. Whole-study results and caveats: Productive rates of about 90% or about 30% were seen for most TCR beta V segments in an earlier analysis. Differences between HLA loci emerged in a later analysis of TCR association rates, with DRB1 most and HLA-C fewest. Reports indicate that TCR beta sequences accurately predicted the HLA-A and HLA-B alleles of most subjects.

This CDR3 comprises 14 residues. Germline-derived CDR1 and CDR2 are LNHDA and SQIVND (reference sequence). The germline V and J ends were trimmed by 9 bases and 8 bases, with 22 bases remaining between them. 60 Vbeta and 13 Jbeta primers were used in PCR. The protocol was immunoSEQ multiplex PCR, while the TCRdb copy is restricted to in-frame clones and leaves out a portion. The sample yields roughly 51,000 clones, around 81% seen once. The chain links TRBV19 to TRBJ1-2; D is possibly TRBD1 (5 bases). The sequenced sample was PBMCs. The origin of this receptor is a boy aged 5-17 years in good health and CMV-seropositive. CDR3 in amino acids: CASLRDGGEIGYTF. CDR3 sequence (DNA): TGTGCCAGCCTTAGGGACGGAGGGGAAATCGGCTACACCTTC.